This TCR beta chain is from a study of T cell responses to AZD1222 COVID-19 vaccine. From germline, CDR1 is LNHDA and CDR2 SQIVND (reference sequence). V gave up 3 bases and J gave up 2 bases; unmatched junction bases: 2. This CDR3 is 14 amino acids long. Generated by immunoSEQ multiplex PCR, the TCRdb table keeps only in-frame clones and is missing some. The sample carries approximately 160,000 clones, around 91% recorded once. The chain is built from TRBV19 and TRBJ2-7; 9 bases are shared with TRBD2. The sequenced sample was peripheral blood, obtained on day 0 of AZD1222 vaccination. The receptor comes from an adult in good health. For the CDR3, the DNA is TGTGCCAGTAGTATGACTAGCGGAACCTACGAGCAGTACTTC. This gives the protein CASSMTSGTYEQYF.